Presented here are 5 T cell receptor beta chains from one specimen sequenced in a study of CD8 T cells in Susac syndrome. RNA in amounts of roughly 0.5 to 1 ug was reverse transcribed with random hexamers. MiXCR, run by TCRdb on the immunoSEQ multiplex PCR reads, gives a single entry per CDR3 protein. Here the sample spans 75,000 to 80,000 distinct CDR3 sequences, roughly 95% being singletons. Sequencing was performed on CD8+ T cells from PBMCs. The receptors stem from a human donor with Susac syndrome.

The genes are TRBV27 and TRBJ1-5, with 7 bases fitting TRBD1. The CDR3 length is 15 residues. CDR1 and CDR2 (germline): MNHEY, SMNVEV (reference sequence). The ends lost 2 bases at V and 4 bases at J; junction bases unmatched: 5. The CDR3: CASSLRTGINQPQHF. The DNA of the CDR3 is TGTGCCAGCAGTTTACGGACAGGAATTAATCAGCCCCAGCATTTT.

This rearrangement joins TRBV2 to TRBJ2-1; D remains ambiguous. The CDR3 runs 12 residues. V was pared by 7 bases and J by 5 bases, with 9 bases between. Per the germline V gene, CDR1 is SNHLY and CDR2 is FYNNEI. CDR3: CASKARNNEQFF. In DNA, the CDR3 is TGTGCCAGCAAGGCTCGCAACAATGAGCAGTTCTTC. Combining the CDR3 with reference TRBV2 and TRBJ2-1 gives the whole variable domain EPEVTQTPSHQVTQMGQEVILRCVPISNHLYFYWYRQILGQKVEFLVSFYNNEISEKSEIFDDQFSVERPDGSNFTLKIRSTKLEDSAMYFCASKARNNEQFFGPGTRLTVL.

The V and J genes are TRBV5-1 and TRBJ1-5; TRBD1 might be the D (5 bases). V was clipped by 5 bases and J by 2 bases, with 14 bases between them. CDR3 length: 15 residues. The germline V gene encodes CDR1 SGHRS and CDR2 YFSETQ. The CDR3 region has the DNA TGCGCCAGCAGTCCGTTGGGGGAAGGCAATCAGCCCCAGCATTTT. Translation: CASSPLGEGNQPQHF.

The J gene is TRBJ1-6, the V gene TRBV5-4; D is perhaps TRBD1 (5 bases). Trimming took off 2 bases at V and 7 bases at J, with 7 bases between the two ends. Germline CDR1 and CDR2: SGHNT and YYREEE (reference sequence). The CDR3 is 13 amino acids. The CDR3 region is CASSFQGNSPLHF. CDR3 nucleotide sequence: TGTGCCAGCAGCTTTCAGGGCAATTCACCCCTCCACTTT.

The chain carries TRBV19 and TRBJ2-3; possible D gene TRBD1, 6 bases. The germline V gene encodes CDR1 LNHDA and CDR2 SQIVND (reference sequence). Trimming removed 7 bases from V and 6 bases from J, with 11 bases in between. This CDR3 has 12 amino acids. CDR3 in amino acids: CASMDSSDTQYF. Written as DNA, the CDR3 is TGTGCCAGTATGGACAGTTCCGATACGCAGTATTTT.